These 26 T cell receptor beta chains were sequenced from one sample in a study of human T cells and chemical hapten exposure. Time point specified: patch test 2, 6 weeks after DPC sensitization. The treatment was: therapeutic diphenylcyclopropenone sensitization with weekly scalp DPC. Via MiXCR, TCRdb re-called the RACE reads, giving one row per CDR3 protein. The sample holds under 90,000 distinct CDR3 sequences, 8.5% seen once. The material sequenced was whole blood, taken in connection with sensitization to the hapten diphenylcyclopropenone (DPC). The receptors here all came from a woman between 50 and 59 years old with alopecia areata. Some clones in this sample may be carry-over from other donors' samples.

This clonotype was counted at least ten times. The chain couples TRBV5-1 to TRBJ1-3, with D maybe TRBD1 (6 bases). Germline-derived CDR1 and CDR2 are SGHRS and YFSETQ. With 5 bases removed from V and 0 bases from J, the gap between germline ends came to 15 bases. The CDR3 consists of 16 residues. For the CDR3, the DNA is TGCGCCAGCAGACCCCAGGGGCGAAGCTCTGGAAACACCATATATTTT. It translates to CASRPQGRSSGNTIYF.

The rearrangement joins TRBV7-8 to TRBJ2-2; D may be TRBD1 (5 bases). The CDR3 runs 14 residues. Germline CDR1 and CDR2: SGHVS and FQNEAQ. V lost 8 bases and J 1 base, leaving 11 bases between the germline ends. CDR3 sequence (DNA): TGTGCCAGCCAGGACATCCGGAACACCGGGGAGCTGTTTTTT. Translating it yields CASQDIRNTGELFF.

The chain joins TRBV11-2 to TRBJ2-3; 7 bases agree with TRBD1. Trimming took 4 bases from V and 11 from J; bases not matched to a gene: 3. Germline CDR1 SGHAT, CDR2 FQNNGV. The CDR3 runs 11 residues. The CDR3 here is CASSSGTEQYF. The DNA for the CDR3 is TGTGCCAGCAGCTCAGGGACAGAGCAGTATTTT.

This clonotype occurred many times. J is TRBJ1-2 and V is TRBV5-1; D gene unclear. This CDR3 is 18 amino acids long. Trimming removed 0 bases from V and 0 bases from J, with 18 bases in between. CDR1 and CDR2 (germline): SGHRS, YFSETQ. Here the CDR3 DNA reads TGCGCCAGCAGCTTGGCTCCGATATTAACTTCGTCTAACTATGGCTACACCTTC. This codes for CASSLAPILTSSNYGYTF.

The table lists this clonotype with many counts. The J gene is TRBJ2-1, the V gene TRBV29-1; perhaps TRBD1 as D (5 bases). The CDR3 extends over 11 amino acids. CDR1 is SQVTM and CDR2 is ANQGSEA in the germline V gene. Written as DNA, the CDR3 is TGCAGGGCGACAGCCTACAATGAGCAGTTCTTC. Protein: CRATAYNEQFF.

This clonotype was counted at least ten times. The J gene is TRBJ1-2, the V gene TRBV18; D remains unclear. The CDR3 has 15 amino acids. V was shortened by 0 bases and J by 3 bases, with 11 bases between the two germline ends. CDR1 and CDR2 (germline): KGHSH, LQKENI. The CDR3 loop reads CASSPPARFYYGYTF. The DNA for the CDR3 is TGTGCCAGCTCACCACCGGCCAGATTCTACTATGGCTACACCTTC.

CDR3 DNA sequence: TGTGCCAGCAGTTTAATCCCGAGCTCCTACAATGAGCAGTTCTTC. Its protein is CASSLIPSSYNEQFF. The chain couples TRBV12-3 or TRBV12-4 to TRBJ2-1; unclear D gene. V was trimmed by 2 bases and J by 0 bases, leaving 8 bases between them. The CDR3 runs to 15 residues.

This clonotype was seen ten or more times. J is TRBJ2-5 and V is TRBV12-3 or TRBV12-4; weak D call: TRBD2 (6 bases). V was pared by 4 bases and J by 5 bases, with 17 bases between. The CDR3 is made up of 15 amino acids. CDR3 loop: CASSSRATGLETQYF. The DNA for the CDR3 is TGTGCCAGCAGTTCGCGGGCCACGGGACTCGAGACCCAGTACTTC.

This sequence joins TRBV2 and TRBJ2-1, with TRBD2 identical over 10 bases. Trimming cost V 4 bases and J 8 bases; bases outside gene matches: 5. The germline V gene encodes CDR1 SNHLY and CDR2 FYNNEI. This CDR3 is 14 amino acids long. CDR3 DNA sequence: TGTGCCAGCAGTGGTGAGCTAGCGGGAGATGAGCAGTTCTTC. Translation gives CASSGELAGDEQFF.

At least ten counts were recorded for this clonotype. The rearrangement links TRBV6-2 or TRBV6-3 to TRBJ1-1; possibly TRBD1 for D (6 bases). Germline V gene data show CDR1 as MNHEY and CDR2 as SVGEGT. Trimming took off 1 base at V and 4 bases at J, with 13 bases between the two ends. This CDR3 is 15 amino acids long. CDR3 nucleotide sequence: TGTGCCAGCAGTTACTACAGGGCTGTTTCCACTGAAGCTTTCTTT. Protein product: CASSYYRAVSTEAFF.

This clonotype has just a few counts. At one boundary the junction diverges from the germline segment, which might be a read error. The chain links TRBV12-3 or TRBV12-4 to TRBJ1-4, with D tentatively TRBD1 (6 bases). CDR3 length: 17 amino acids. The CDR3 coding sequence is TGTGCCAGCAGCTTAGGAACAGGGCTGGGGACTAATGAAAAACTGTTTTTT. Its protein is CASSLGTGLGTNEKLFF.

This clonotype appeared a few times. The CDR3 bases are TGTGCCAGCACCCCCGCGGGTATGCCCTACAATGAGCAGTTCTTC. Translation gives CASTPAGMPYNEQFF. This chain uses TRBV7-9 with TRBJ2-1, with D maybe TRBD2 (5 bases). The V end lost 7 bases, the J end lost 2 bases, and 15 bases lay between the germline ends. Germline lookup yields CDR1 SEHNR and CDR2 FQNEAQ (reference sequence). There are 15 residues in the CDR3.

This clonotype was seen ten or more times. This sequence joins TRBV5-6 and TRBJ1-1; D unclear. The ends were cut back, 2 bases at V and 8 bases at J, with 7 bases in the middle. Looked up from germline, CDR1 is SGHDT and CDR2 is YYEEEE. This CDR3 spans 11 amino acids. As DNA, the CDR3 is TGTGCCAGCAGCTTCCTGAACGAAGCTTTCTTT. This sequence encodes CASSFLNEAFF.

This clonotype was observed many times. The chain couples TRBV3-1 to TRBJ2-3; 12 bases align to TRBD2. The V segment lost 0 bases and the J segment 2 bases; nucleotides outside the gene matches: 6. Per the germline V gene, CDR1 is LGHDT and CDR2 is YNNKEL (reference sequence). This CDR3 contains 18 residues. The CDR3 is CASSQDQGLAGLTDTQYF. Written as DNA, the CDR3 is TGTGCCAGCAGCCAAGATCAGGGACTAGCGGGCCTCACAGATACGCAGTATTTT.

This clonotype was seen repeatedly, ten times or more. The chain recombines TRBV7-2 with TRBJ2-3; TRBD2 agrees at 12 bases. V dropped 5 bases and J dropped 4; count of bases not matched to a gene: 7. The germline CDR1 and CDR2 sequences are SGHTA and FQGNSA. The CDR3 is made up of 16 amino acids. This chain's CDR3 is CASSPQLAGGADTQYF. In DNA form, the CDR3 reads TGTGCCAGCAGCCCCCAACTAGCGGGGGGTGCAGATACGCAGTATTTT.

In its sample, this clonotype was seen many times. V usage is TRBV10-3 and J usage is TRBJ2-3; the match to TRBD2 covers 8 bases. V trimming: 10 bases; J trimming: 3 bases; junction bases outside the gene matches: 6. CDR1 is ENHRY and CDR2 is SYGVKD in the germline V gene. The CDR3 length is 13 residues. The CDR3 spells CATTRGGTDTQYF. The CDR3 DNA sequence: TGTGCCACCACTCGGGGGGGAACAGATACGCAGTATTTT.

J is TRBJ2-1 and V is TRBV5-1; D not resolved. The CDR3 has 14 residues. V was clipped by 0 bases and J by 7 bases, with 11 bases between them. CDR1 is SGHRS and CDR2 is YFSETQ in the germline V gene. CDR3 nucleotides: TGCGCCAGCAGCTTGGCGGGCGCCTCAAATGAGCAGTTCTTC. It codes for CASSLAGASNEQFF.

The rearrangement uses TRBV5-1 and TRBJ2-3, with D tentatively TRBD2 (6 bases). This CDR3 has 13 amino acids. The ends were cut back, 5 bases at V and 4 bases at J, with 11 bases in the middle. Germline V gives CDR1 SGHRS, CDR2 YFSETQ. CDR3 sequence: CASRNGGPDTQYF. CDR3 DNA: TGCGCCAGCAGAAACGGGGGACCAGATACGCAGTATTTT.

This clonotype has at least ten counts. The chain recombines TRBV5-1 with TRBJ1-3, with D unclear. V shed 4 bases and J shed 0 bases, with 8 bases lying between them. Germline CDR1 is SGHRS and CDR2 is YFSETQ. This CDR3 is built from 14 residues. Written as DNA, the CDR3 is TGCGCCAGCAGCATCGGGGACTCTGGAAACACCATATATTTT. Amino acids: CASSIGDSGNTIYF.

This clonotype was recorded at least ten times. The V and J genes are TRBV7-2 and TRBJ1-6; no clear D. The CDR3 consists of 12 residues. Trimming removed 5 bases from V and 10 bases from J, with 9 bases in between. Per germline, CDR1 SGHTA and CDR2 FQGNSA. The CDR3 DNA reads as TGTGCCAGCAGCCCCCTATTGTCACCCCTCCACTTT. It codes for CASSPLLSPLHF.

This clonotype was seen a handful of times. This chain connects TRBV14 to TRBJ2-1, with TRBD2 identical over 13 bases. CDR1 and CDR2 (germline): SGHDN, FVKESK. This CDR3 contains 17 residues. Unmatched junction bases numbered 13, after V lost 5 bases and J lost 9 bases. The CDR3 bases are TGTGCCAGCAGCAGTCGGCCGGGACTAGCGGGATCTGGTGAGCAGTTCTTC. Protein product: CASSSRPGLAGSGEQFF. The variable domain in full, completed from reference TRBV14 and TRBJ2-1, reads EAGVTQFPSHSVIEKGQTVTLRCDPISGHDNLYWYRRVMGKEIKFLLHFVKESKQDESGMPNNRFLAERTGGTYSTLKVQPAELEDSGVYFCASSSRPGLAGSGEQFFGPGTRLTVL.

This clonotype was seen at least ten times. This chain's CDR3 is CASSTVGVTEAFF. In nucleotides, the CDR3 is TGTGCCAGCAGCACAGTAGGGGTCACTGAAGCTTTCTTT. The chain carries TRBV7-2 and TRBJ1-1; a weak D match, TRBD1 (5 bases). Trimming pared 5 bases from V and 4 bases from J, leaving 11 bases between. The CDR3 spans 13 residues. In germline, CDR1 is SGHTA, CDR2 FQGNSA.

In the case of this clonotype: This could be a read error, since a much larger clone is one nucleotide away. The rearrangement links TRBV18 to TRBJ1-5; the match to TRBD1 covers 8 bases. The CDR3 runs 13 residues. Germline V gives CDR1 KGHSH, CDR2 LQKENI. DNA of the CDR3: TGTGCCAGCACACCCACAGGGGGGCAGCCCCAGCATTTT. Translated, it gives CASTPTGGQPQHF.

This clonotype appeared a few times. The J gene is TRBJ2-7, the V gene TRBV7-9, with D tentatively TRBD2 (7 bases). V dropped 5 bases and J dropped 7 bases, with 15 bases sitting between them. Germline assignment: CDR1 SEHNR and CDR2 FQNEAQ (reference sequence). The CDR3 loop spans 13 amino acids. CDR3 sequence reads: CASSGQRGGEQYF. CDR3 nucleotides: TGTGCCAGCAGCGGACAGAGGGGGGGGGAGCAGTACTTC. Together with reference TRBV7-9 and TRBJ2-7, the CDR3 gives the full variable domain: DTGVSQNPRHKITKRGQNVTFRCDPISEHNRLYWYRQTLGQGPEFLTYFQNEAQLEKSRLLSDRFSAERPKGSFSTLEIQRTEQGDSAMYLCASSGQRGGEQYFGPGTRLTVT.

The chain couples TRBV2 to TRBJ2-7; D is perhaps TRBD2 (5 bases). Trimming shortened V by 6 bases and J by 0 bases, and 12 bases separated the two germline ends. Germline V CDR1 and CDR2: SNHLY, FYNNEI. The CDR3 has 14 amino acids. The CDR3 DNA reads TGTGCCAGCAGCGGAGGCCCGTTCTCCTACGAGCAGTACTTC. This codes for CASSGGPFSYEQYF.

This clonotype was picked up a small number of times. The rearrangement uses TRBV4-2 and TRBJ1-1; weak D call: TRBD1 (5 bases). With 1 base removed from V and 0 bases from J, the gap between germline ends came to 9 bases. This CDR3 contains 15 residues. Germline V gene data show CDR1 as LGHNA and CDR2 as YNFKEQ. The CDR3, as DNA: TGTGCCAGCAGCCAAGGTCCAGGGATGAACACTGAAGCTTTCTTT. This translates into CASSQGPGMNTEAFF.